Listed here are 15 T cell receptor beta chains from one sample, sequenced in a study of molecular identifiers for immune sequencing clone quantification. In TCRdb, the PCR reads were re-called with MiXCR into one record per CDR3 protein. The repertoire holds about 640,000 distinct CDR3 sequences, with 20% as singletons. Specimen: naive CD8+ T cells from blood, with Jurkat cell RNA spiked in. The subset was: FACS-sorted CD8+CD4-CCR7+CD45RA+ naive T cells. The receptors shown here come from a human donor in good health. Some libraries in this study had Jurkat cell RNA spiked in.

In its sample, this clonotype was seen many times. The rearrangement links TRBV11-3 to TRBJ2-1; 7 bases agree with TRBD1. The V gene's germline CDR1 is SGHNT and CDR2 YENEEA. With 5 bases clipped from V and 0 bases from J, the junction kept 7 bases outside the gene matches. The CDR3 length is 16 residues. In nucleotides, the CDR3 is TGTGCCAGCAGCCCTCGGGACAGAAGCTCCTACAATGAGCAGTTCTTC. Translated, it gives CASSPRDRSSYNEQFF.

This clonotype was found many times. The chain joins TRBV20-1 to TRBJ2-3; 9 nucleotides match TRBD2. Per germline, CDR1 DFQATT and CDR2 SNEGSKA (reference sequence). Unmatched junction bases numbered 6, after V lost 0 bases and J lost 2 bases. This CDR3 region has 16 residues. The CDR3 protein is CSARDEREVTTDTQYF. In DNA, the CDR3 is TGCAGTGCTAGAGACGAGCGGGAGGTCACCACAGATACGCAGTATTTT.

The table lists this clonotype with many counts. This chain's CDR3 is CATIDPTGNQPQHF. The CDR3 bases are TGTGCCACCATAGACCCGACAGGGAATCAGCCCCAGCATTTT. V gene TRBV24-1 combines with J gene TRBJ1-5; TRBD1 agrees at 7 bases. The CDR3 is 14 amino acids. The V gene end was trimmed by 8 bases and the J gene end by 4 bases; junction bases not matched to a gene: 7. Germline V lookup: CDR1 KGHDR, CDR2 SFDVKD.

This clonotype has just a few counts. The chain employs TRBV30 and TRBJ2-2, with TRBD1 matching 8 bases. Germline V CDR1 and CDR2: GTSNPN, SVGIG (reference sequence). Trimming at V came to 3 bases and at J to 0 bases, leaving 0 bases not matched to a gene. This CDR3 region has 14 residues. CDR3 DNA sequence: TGTGCCTGGAGGACAGGGGCGAACACCGGGGAGCTGTTTTTT. This gives the protein CAWRTGANTGELFF. The whole variable domain, remainder taken from reference TRBV30 and TRBJ2-2, is SQTIHQWPATLVQPVGSPLSLECTVEGTSNPNLYWYRQAAGRGLQLLFYSVGIGQISSEVPQNLSASRPQDRQFILSSKKLLLSDSGFYLCAWRTGANTGELFFGEGSRLTVL.

This clonotype appeared a few times. The chain carries TRBV7-2 and TRBJ2-1; D call uncertain. This CDR3 region has 15 residues. Germline assignment: CDR1 SGHTA and CDR2 FQGNSA. Deletions cut 7 bases from V and 0 bases from J, with 13 bases between. CDR3 coding DNA: TGTGCCAGCAAAACCGGGCCCCGCTCCTACAATGAGCAGTTCTTC. Its protein is CASKTGPRSYNEQFF.

This clonotype was counted at least ten times. The J gene is TRBJ2-7, the V gene TRBV28; D gene unclear. CDR1 and CDR2 from the germline V gene are MDHEN and SYDVKM. V lost 1 base to trimming and J lost 5 bases, with 15 bases between them. The CDR3 spans 15 residues. CDR3 nucleotide sequence: TGTGCCAGCAGTTTATCAAGGGCCGTCTCTCACGAGCAGTACTTC. Protein product: CASSLSRAVSHEQYF. The full variable domain, rest sourced from reference TRBV28 and TRBJ2-7, is DVKVTQSSRYLVKRTGEKVFLECVQDMDHENMFWYRQDPGLGLRLIYFSYDVKMKEKGDIPEGYSVSREKKERFSLILESASTNQTSMYLCASSLSRAVSHEQYFGPGTRLTVT.

V gene TRBV19 combines with J gene TRBJ2-5, with 8 bases lining up with TRBD1. CDR3 length: 15 residues. Germline V gives CDR1 LNHDA, CDR2 SQIVND (reference sequence). Germline trimming cut 3 bases from V and 7 bases from J; bases unmatched to any gene: 10. In nucleotides, the CDR3 is TGTGCCAGTAGTATCTTGGGACAGGAGCGAGGGACCCAGTACTTC. Residues: CASSILGQERGTQYF.

The table lists this clonotype with many counts. The chain joins TRBV2 to TRBJ2-3, with D perhaps matching TRBD2 (6 bases). CDR3 length: 18 amino acids. V lost 2 bases and J 0 bases, leaving 18 bases between the germline ends. Germline V CDR1 and CDR2: SNHLY, FYNNEI. CDR3 bases: TGTGCCAGCAGTGAACTTATTTTGCGGGGCACTAGCACAGATACGCAGTATTTT. Translating it yields CASSELILRGTSTDTQYF.

The sample holds a few counts of this clonotype. The chain joins TRBV5-4 to TRBJ2-7, with 8 bases matching TRBD2. With V trimmed by 6 bases and J by 2 bases, 7 bases remained unmatched. Germline V lookup: CDR1 SGHNT, CDR2 YYREEE (reference sequence). The CDR3 consists of 14 residues. This CDR3 is CASTPGRGAYEQYF. The CDR3 nucleotides read TGTGCCAGCACCCCGGGGCGGGGGGCCTACGAGCAGTACTTC.

The table lists this clonotype with many counts. The chain links TRBV6-5 to TRBJ2-7; TRBD2 matches at 10 bases. The ends lost 0 bases at V and 7 bases at J; junction bases unmatched: 6. CDR1 is MNHEY, CDR2 SVGAGI, per germline. This CDR3 spans 15 amino acids. The CDR3 here is CASSYSPSGSREQYF. CDR3 in DNA: TGTGCCAGCAGTTACTCGCCTAGCGGGAGTCGTGAGCAGTACTTC.

Regarding this clonotype: A much bigger clone sits one base away, suggesting this may be a read error. The chain links TRBV20-1 to TRBJ2-6; a possible D gene is TRBD1 (7 bases). The CDR3 contains 15 residues. The V gene's germline CDR1 is DFQATT and CDR2 SNEGSKA (reference sequence). DNA for the CDR3: TGCAGTGCCCAGGGCAGGGGGACTGGGGCCAACGCCCTGACTTTC. Its protein product is CSAQGRGTGANALTF.

This clonotype was seen more than once but under ten times. This chain links TRBV5-1 with TRBJ1-4; unclear D gene. Trimming left V 2 bases short and J 8 bases short, with 19 bases between. Germline V gene lookup returns CDR1 SGHRS and CDR2 YFSETQ. The CDR3 has 16 amino acids. The CDR3 region is CASSLTGPRYGEKLFF. CDR3 in DNA: TGCGCCAGCAGCTTAACCGGCCCGCGTTACGGAGAAAAACTGTTTTTT. Full variable domain (missing parts from reference TRBV5-1 and TRBJ1-4): KAGVTQTPRYLIKTRGQQVTLSCSPISGHRSVSWYQQTPGQGLQFLFEYFSETQRNKGNFPGRFSGRQFSNSRSEMNVSTLELGDSALYLCASSLTGPRYGEKLFFGSGTQLSVL.

This clonotype was seen repeatedly, ten times or more. This chain connects TRBV4-1 to TRBJ2-3; D is unclear. The V and J ends lost 0 bases and 6 bases respectively, with 7 bases between them. There are 13 residues in the CDR3. Looked up from germline, CDR1 is MGHRA and CDR2 is YSYEKL. The CDR3 DNA follows: TGCGCCAGCAGCCAAGAGATAGGGGATACGCAGTATTTT. Translated, it gives CASSQEIGDTQYF.

The sample holds many counts of this clonotype. V and J are TRBV5-5 and TRBJ2-3, with D perhaps being TRBD1 or TRBD2 (5 bases each). Trimming cost V 4 bases and J 4 bases, with 13 bases left between them. The length of the CDR3 is 14 residues. Germline assignment: CDR1 SGHKS and CDR2 YYEKEE (reference sequence). CDR3 nucleotides: TGTGCCAGCAGCCAGGGACGCTTATCAGATACGCAGTATTTT. It specifies CASSQGRLSDTQYF.

The table lists this clonotype with a few counts. The rearrangement joins TRBV11-3 to TRBJ2-1, with 7 bases identical to TRBD1. This CDR3 spans 13 amino acids. The V and J ends lost 5 bases and 4 bases, in that order; junction bases with no gene match: 2. Germline-derived CDR1 and CDR2 are SGHNT and YENEEA. The CDR3 sequence is CASSGTAYNEQFF. CDR3 DNA sequence: TGTGCCAGCAGCGGGACAGCTTACAATGAGCAGTTCTTC.